This TCR beta chain was found in a study of shared clonotypes between healthy human individuals. In the source study's methods: Owing to the provision of junction-only sequences devoid of quality scores by immunoSEQ, filtering differed. Using immunoSEQ multiplex PCR, the repertoire was profiled, and TCRdb retains in-frame clones only, with some absent. The DNA gave D and trimming, while V, J and clone size come from that table. The profile shows 850,000 to 1,200,000 clones, 65% to 80% of them singletons. Per germline, CDR1 KGHSH and CDR2 LQKENI. The CDR3 loop spans 14 amino acids. V was trimmed by 3 bases and J by 2 bases, leaving 11 bases between them. About this clone itself: Its antigen is still unknown.

Overall study results and limits: Even with large depth, rarefaction showed that sorted-subset sequencing was incomplete.

J is TRBJ2-7 and V is TRBV18; D might be TRBD2 (5 bases). The sample comprised memory CD4+ T cells sorted from blood. Subset specified: CD45RA-negative fraction. This TCR was sampled from a man aged 18 to 29 in good health. CDR3 sequence reads: CASSPSDGTYEQYF. The CDR3 DNA reads as TGTGCCAGCTCACCTTCCGACGGGACCTACGAGCAGTACTTC.